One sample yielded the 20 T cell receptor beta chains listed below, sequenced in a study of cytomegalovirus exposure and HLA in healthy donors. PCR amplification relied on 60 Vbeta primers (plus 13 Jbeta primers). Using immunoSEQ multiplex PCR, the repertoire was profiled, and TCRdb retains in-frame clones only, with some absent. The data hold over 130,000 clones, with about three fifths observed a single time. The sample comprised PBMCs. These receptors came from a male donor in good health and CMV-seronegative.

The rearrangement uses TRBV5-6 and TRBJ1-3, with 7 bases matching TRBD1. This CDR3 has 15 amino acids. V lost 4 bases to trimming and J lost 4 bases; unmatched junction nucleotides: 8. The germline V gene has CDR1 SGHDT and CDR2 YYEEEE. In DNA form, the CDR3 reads TGTGCCAGCAGCCCCACGGGACAGAGAGGAAACACCATATATTTT. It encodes CASSPTGQRGNTIYF.

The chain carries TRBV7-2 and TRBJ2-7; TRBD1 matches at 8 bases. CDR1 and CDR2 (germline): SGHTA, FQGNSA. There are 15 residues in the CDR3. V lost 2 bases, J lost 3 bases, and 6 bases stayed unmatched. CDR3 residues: CASSLIGTGLYEQYF. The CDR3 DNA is TGTGCCAGCAGCTTAATCGGGACAGGCCTCTACGAGCAGTACTTC.

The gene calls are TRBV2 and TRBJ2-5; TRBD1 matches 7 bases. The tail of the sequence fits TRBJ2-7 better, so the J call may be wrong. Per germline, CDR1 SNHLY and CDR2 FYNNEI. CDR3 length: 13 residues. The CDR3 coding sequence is TGTGCCAGCAGGGGGACAGCTACCTACGAGCAGTACTTC. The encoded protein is CASRGTATYEQYF.

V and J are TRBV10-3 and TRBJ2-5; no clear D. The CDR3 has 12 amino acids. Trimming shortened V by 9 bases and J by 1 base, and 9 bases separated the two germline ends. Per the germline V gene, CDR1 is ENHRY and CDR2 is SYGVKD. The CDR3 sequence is CAMAPPQETQYF. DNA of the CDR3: TGTGCCATGGCTCCTCCCCAAGAGACCCAGTACTTC.

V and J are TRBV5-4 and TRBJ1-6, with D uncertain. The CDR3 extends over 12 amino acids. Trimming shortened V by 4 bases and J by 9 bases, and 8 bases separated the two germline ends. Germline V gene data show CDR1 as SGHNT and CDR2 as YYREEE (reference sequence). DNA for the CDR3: TGTGCCAGCAGCACGTGGAGTTCACCCCTCCACTTT. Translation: CASSTWSSPLHF.

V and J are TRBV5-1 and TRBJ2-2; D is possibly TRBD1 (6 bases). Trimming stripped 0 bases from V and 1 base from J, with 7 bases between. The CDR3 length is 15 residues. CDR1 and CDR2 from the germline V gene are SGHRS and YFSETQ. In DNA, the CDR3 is TGCGCCAGCAGCTTGGAACAGGGGAACACCGGGGAGCTGTTTTTT. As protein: CASSLEQGNTGELFF.

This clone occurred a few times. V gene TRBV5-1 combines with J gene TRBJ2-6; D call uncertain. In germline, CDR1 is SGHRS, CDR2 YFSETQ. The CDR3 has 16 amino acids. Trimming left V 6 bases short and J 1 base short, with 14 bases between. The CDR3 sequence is CASTSFGFSGANVLTF. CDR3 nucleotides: TGCGCCAGCACGAGCTTTGGTTTTTCTGGGGCCAACGTCCTGACTTTC.

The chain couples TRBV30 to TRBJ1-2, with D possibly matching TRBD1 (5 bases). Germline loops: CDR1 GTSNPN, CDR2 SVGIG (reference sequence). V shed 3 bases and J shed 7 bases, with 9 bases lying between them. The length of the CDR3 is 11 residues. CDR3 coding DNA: TGTGCCTGGAGCACAGGTTGTGGCTACACCTTC. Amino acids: CAWSTGCGYTF.

The DNA for the CDR3 is TGTGCCAGCAGTTTCGTCGGTCGCGGCCTAGGAGTGAATGAGCAGTTCTTC. This sequence encodes CASSFVGRGLGVNEQFF. The chain links TRBV27 to TRBJ2-1; D unresolved. V lost 3 bases and J 7 bases, leaving 22 bases between the germline ends. CDR3 length equals 17 residues. Germline V lookup: CDR1 MNHEY, CDR2 SMNVEV (reference sequence).

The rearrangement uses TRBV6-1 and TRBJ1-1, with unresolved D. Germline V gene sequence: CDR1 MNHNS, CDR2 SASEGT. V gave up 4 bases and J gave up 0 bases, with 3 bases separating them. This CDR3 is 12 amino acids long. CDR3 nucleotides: TGTGCCAGCAGTGCCATGAACACTGAAGCTTTCTTT. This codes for CASSAMNTEAFF.

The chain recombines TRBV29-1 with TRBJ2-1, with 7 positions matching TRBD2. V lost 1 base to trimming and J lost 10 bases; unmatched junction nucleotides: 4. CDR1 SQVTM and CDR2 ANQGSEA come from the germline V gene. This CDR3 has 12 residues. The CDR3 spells CSVEATSWEQFF. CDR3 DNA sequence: TGCAGCGTTGAAGCGACTAGCTGGGAGCAGTTCTTC.

CDR3 amino acids: CASSYRGQMNTEAFF. In DNA, the CDR3 is TGTGCCAGCAGTTACCGGGGACAGATGAACACTGAAGCTTTCTTT. The rearrangement joins TRBV6-5 to TRBJ1-1, with 7 bases identical to TRBD1. There are 15 residues in the CDR3. Looked up from germline, CDR1 is MNHEY and CDR2 is SVGAGI. Unmatched junction bases numbered 3, after V lost 2 bases and J lost 0 bases.

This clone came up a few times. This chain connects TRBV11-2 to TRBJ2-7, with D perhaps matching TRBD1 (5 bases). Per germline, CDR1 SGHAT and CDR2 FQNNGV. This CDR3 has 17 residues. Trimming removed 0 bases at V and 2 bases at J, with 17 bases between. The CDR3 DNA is TGTGCCAGCAGCTTAGATCTAAAAGGCAGGGCCGCCTACGAGCAGTACTTC. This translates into CASSLDLKGRAAYEQYF.

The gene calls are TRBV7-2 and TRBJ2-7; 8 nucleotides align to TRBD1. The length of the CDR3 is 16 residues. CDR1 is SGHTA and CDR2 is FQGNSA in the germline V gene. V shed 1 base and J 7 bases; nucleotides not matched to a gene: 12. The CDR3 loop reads CASSLDRGWPMEEQYF. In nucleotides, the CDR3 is TGTGCCAGCAGCTTAGACAGGGGGTGGCCGATGGAGGAGCAGTACTTC.

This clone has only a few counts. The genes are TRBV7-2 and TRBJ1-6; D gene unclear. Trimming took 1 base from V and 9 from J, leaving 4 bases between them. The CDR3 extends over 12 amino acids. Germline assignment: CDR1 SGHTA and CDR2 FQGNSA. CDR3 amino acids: CASSLVGSPLHF. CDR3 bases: TGTGCCAGCAGCTTAGTCGGTTCACCCCTCCACTTT.

CDR3 bases: TGTGCCAGCAGCCCTCGACTAGCGTCGAGAAATGAGCAGTTCTTC. It codes for CASSPRLASRNEQFF. The rearrangement joins TRBV6-5 to TRBJ2-1; 8 nucleotides align to TRBD2. Trimming removed 6 bases from V and 7 bases from J; junction bases left unmatched: 11. This CDR3 has 15 residues. CDR1 MNHEY and CDR2 SVGAGI come from the germline V gene.

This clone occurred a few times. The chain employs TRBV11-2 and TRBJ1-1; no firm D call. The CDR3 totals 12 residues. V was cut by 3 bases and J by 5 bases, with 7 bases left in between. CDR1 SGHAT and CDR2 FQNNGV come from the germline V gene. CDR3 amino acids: CASSFAGTEAFF. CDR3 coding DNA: TGTGCCAGCAGCTTCGCCGGGACTGAAGCTTTCTTT.

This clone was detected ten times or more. CDR3 sequence reads: CAIRDTSGNTIYF. The CDR3, as DNA: TGTGCCATCAGGGACACCTCTGGAAACACCATATATTTT. This rearrangement joins TRBV10-3 to TRBJ1-3; possible D gene TRBD1, 5 bases. CDR1 is ENHRY, CDR2 SYGVKD, per germline. The V gene lost 6 bases and the J gene lost 0 bases, with 6 bases spanning the gap. The CDR3 is 13 residues long.

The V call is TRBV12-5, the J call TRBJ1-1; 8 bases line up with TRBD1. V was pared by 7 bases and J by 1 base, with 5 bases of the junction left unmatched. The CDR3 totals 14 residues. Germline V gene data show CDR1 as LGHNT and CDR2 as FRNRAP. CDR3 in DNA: TGTGCTAGTGCCCCTGGACAGGGGAACACTGAAGCTTTCTTT. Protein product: CASAPGQGNTEAFF.

The CDR3 is CSVEWAAGNEQFF. The CDR3 DNA follows: TGCAGCGTTGAATGGGCGGCAGGGAACGAGCAGTTCTTC. The chain has TRBV29-1 and TRBJ2-1; tentatively, D is TRBD1 (5 bases). The CDR3 is 13 amino acids. Germline CDR1 is SQVTM and CDR2 is ANQGSEA. Trimming took 2 bases from V and 10 from J, leaving 15 bases between them.